The 10 T cell receptor beta chains reported below all come from one sample, sequenced in a study of blood T cell repertoires in COVID-19. TCRdb keeps only in-frame clones here, not all; method: immunoSEQ multiplex PCR. The top ten clones hold roughly 10% of a sample with 200,000 to 250,000 clones, 85% to 90% of them seen once. The sequenced sample consisted of peripheral blood. The receptor source for this set is a woman aged 45-60 years with COVID-19, enrolled during active disease.

This clone came up once. The chain carries TRBV10-3 and TRBJ2-7, with 10 bases aligning to TRBD1. J lost 5 bases, V lost 10 bases, and 8 bases had no gene match. The CDR3 is made up of 13 amino acids. Germline values: CDR1 ENHRY, CDR2 SYGVKD. CDR3 in amino acids: CATVRDRGNEQYF. In nucleotides, the CDR3 is TGTGCCACCGTCCGGGACAGGGGAAACGAGCAGTACTTC.

This chain joins TRBV30 and TRBJ1-1, with a possible D match to TRBD1 (5 bases). This CDR3 has 12 residues. Between the trimmed V and J ends, which lost 2 bases and 11 bases, there was a span of 15 bases. Germline V gene data show CDR1 as GTSNPN and CDR2 as SVGIG (reference sequence). CDR3 coding DNA: TGTGCCTGGAGTTTCGAGACAGTCAAGGCTTTCTTT. It yields the protein CAWSFETVKAFF.

The chain combines TRBV6-5 with TRBJ1-1, with D possibly being TRBD1 (5 bases). The CDR3 is 13 residues long. From germline, CDR1 is MNHEY and CDR2 SVGAGI. Trimming took 6 bases from V and 1 from J, leaving 9 bases between them. This chain's CDR3 is CASRPQGNTEAFF. The CDR3 DNA reads as TGTGCCAGCAGGCCGCAGGGGAACACTGAAGCTTTCTTT.

This sequence joins TRBV12-3 or TRBV12-4 and TRBJ2-3; possibly TRBD1 for D (6 bases). The CDR3 loop spans 13 amino acids. V dropped 5 bases and J dropped 3 bases, with 9 bases sitting between them. This chain's CDR3 is CASSRGQTDTQYF. In DNA, the CDR3 is TGTGCCAGCAGTCGCGGACAGACAGATACGCAGTATTTT.

The sample holds one count of this clone. The CDR3 region is CASSTPGTTNTGELFF. In nucleotides, the CDR3 is TGTGCCAGCAGCACCCCCGGGACAACGAACACCGGGGAGCTGTTTTTT. J is TRBJ2-2 and V is TRBV3-1 (or the pseudogene TRBV3-2); possible D gene TRBD1, 6 bases. CDR1 is LGHDT and CDR2 is YNNKEL in the germline V gene (reference sequence). V was cut by 5 bases and J by 0 bases, with 13 bases left in between. CDR3 length: 16 residues.

The CDR3 is CSVEDQGTNYGYTF. The CDR3 nucleotides are TGCAGCGTTGAAGATCAGGGGACTAACTATGGCTACACCTTC. This chain links TRBV29-1 with TRBJ1-2, with a possible D match to TRBD1 (6 bases). This CDR3 is 14 amino acids long. Germline V gene lookup returns CDR1 SQVTM and CDR2 ANQGSEA. V dropped 0 bases and J dropped 0 bases, with 8 bases sitting between them.

The chain joins TRBV30 to TRBJ1-3, with D tentatively TRBD1 (6 bases). Trimming took 2 bases from V and 4 from J, leaving 18 bases between them. Germline CDR1 is GTSNPN and CDR2 is SVGIG (reference sequence). The CDR3 has 16 amino acids. The CDR3: CAWSMGARTRGNTIYF. The CDR3 bases are TGTGCCTGGAGTATGGGGGCTCGGACTCGAGGAAACACCATATATTTT.

The chain links TRBV6-5 to TRBJ1-2; no firm D call. Germline CDR1 is MNHEY and CDR2 is SVGAGI. V lost 7 bases, J lost 8 bases, and 14 bases lay in between. The CDR3 spans 12 residues. The DNA of the CDR3 is TGTGCCAGCATAGATTTCACGGTGGGCTACACCTTC. It is translated as CASIDFTVGYTF.

J is TRBJ2-3 and V is TRBV7-2, with 9 bases identical to TRBD2. Germline CDR1 and CDR2: SGHTA and FQGNSA. The CDR3 extends over 14 amino acids. With 8 bases clipped from V and 1 base from J, the junction kept 4 bases outside the gene matches. The CDR3 DNA follows: TGTGCCAGCGCCAAGCGGGGGGGCACAGATACGCAGTATTTT. Its translation is CASAKRGGTDTQYF.

The DNA for the CDR3 is TGTGCCAGCAGTCAGGACAGGGGAAATGAAAAACTGTTTTTT. Translating it yields CASSQDRGNEKLFF. This chain links TRBV5-4 with TRBJ1-4, with TRBD1 matching 9 bases. Per germline, CDR1 SGHNT and CDR2 YYREEE (reference sequence). This CDR3 contains 14 residues. The junction had 4 bases not matched to a gene; V was cut back by 5 bases and J by 5 bases. The entire variable domain, with the rest obtained from reference TRBV5-4 and TRBJ1-4, is as follows: ETGVTQSPTHLIKTRGQQVTLRCSSQSGHNTVSWYQQALGQGPQFIFQYYREEENGRGNFPPRFSGLQFPNYSSELNVNALELDDSALYLCASSQDRGNEKLFFGSGTQLSVL.